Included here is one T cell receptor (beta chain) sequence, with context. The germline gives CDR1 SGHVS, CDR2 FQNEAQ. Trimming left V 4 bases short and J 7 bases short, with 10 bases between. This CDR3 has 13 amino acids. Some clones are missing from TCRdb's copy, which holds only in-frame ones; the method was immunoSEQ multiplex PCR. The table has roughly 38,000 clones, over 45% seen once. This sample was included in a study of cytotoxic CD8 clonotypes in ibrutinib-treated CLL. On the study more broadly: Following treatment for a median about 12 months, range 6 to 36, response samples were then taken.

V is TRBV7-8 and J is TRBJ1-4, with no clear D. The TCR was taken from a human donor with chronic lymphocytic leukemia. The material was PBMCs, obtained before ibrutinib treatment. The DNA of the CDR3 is TGTGCCAGCAGCTCCAAATATTTTGAAAAACTGTTTTTT. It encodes CASSSKYFEKLFF. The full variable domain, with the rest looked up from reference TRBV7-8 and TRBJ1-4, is GAGVSQSPRYKVAKRGQDVALRCDPISGHVSLFWYQQALGQGPEFLTYFQNEAQLDKSGLPSDRFFAERPEGSVSTLKIQRTQQEDSAVYLCASSSKYFEKLFFGSGTQLSVL.